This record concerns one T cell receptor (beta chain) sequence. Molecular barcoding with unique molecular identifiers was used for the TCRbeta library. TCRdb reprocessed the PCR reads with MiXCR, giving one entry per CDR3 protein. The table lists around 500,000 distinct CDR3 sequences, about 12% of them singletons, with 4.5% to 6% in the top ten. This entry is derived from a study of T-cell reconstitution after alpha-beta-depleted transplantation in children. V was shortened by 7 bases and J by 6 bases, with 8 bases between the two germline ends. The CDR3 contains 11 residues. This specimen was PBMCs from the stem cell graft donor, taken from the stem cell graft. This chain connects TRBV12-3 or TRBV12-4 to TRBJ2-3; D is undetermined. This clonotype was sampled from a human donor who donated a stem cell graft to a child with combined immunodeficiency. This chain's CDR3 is CASTISDTQYF. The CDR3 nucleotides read TGTGCCAGCACCATTTCGGATACGCAGTATTTT.